This TCR beta chain is from a study of post-analysis software for immune sequencing data. Study outcomes and limitations: Strong co-clustering by F measure linked samples that shared a preparation batch. Patients had higher frequencies than controls of roughly 5 TRBV segments, including TRBV5-6, TRBV5-1 and TRBV20-1.

This clonotype was detected only a few times. The antigen remains unidentified. Possible read error: a much larger clone is one base away. Unique-molecular-identifier-tagged TCR beta cDNA libraries were used. Using its own MiXCR run on the PCR reads, TCRdb lists one record per CDR3 protein. The sample holds 160,000 or so distinct CDR3 sequences, about 37% seen once. The V gene lost 10 bases and the J gene lost 11 bases, with 26 bases spanning the gap. CDR3 length: 14 amino acids. The V gene's germline CDR1 is MNHNS and CDR2 SASEGT. The gene calls are TRBV6-1 and TRBJ2-5, with D perhaps assigned TRBD1 or TRBD2 (5 bases each). The sequencing here drew on blood, taken after autologous hematopoietic stem cell transplantation. The sequence was obtained from a girl aged 10 to 17 with multiple sclerosis. In DNA, the CDR3 is TGTGCCACCATGGGGACCCCTAGCTACAATGAGCAGTACTTC. Amino acid sequence: CATMGTPSYNEQYF.